This entry is about one TCR beta chain. The data are from a study of identical twins. TCRdb itself ran the 5' RACE reads through MiXCR, one entry per CDR3 protein. Of hundreds of thousands of distinct CDR3 sequences in the sample, roughly an eighth were seen once. This sample was also put to use in a study of yellow fever vaccine responses in identical twins. From that paper: Reports say the vaccine T cell response in twins looked partly convergent and partly personalized.

This TCR derives from a woman in her late teens or twenties in good health. Sequenced: PBMCs.

The CDR3 bases are TGTGCCAGCAGTTTGCAGTGGGACACAGATACGCAGTATTTT. Encoded protein: CASSLQWDTDTQYF. The rearrangement links TRBV9 to TRBJ2-3; D not certain. CDR3 length: 14 amino acids. Trimming left V 5 bases short and J 2 bases short, with 12 bases between. CDR1 is SGDLS, CDR2 YYNGEE, per germline.